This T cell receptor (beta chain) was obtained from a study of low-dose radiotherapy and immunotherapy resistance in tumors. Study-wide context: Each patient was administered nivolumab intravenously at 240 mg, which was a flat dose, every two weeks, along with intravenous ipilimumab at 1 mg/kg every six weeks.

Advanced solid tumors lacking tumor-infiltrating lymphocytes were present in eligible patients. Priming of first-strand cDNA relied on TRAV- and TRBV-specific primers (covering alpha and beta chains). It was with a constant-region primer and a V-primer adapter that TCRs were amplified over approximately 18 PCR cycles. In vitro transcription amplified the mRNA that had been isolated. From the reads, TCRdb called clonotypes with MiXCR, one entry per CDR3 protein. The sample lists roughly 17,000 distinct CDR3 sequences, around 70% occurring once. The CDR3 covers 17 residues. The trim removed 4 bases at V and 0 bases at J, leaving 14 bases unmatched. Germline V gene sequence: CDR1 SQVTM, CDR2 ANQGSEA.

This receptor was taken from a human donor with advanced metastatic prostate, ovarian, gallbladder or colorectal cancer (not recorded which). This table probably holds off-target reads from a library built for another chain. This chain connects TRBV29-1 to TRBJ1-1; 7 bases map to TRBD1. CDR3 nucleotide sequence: TGCAGCGTTGGAAGATGGACAGGCGCCCTTTTGAACACTGAAGCTTTCTTT. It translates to CSVGRWTGALLNTEAFF.